The next 23 T cell receptor beta chains were all read from a single sample in a study of T cell responses to AZD1222 COVID-19 vaccine. Using immunoSEQ multiplex PCR, the repertoire was profiled, and TCRdb retains in-frame clones only, with some absent. The table includes more than 100,000 clones, more than 80% detected once. The input for sequencing was peripheral blood, taken on day 0 of AZD1222 vaccination. Every receptor here comes from an adult in good health.

V gene TRBV27 combines with J gene TRBJ1-6; D may be TRBD1 (5 bases). The CDR3 runs 13 residues. V was trimmed by 7 bases and J by 6 bases, leaving 10 bases between them. Per the germline V gene, CDR1 is MNHEY and CDR2 is SMNVEV (reference sequence). CDR3: CASKGASNSPLHF. The DNA for the CDR3 is TGTGCCAGCAAAGGGGCCTCTAATTCACCCCTCCACTTT.

This chain links TRBV28 with TRBJ1-6; D uncertain. Germline lookup yields CDR1 MDHEN and CDR2 SYDVKM. V lost 9 bases and J lost 7, with 16 bases in between. The CDR3 runs to 14 residues. The CDR3 DNA reads as TGTGCCAGTTGGCCCAGAGTGGGGAATTCACCCCTCCACTTT. Protein product: CASWPRVGNSPLHF.

The V and J genes are TRBV28 and TRBJ1-1; unclear D gene. V dropped 7 bases and J dropped 6 bases, with 6 bases sitting between them. The CDR3 is made up of 10 amino acids. Per germline, CDR1 MDHEN and CDR2 SYDVKM. CDR3 sequence (DNA): TGTGCCAGCATCGGGCCTGAAGCTTTCTTT. It encodes CASIGPEAFF.

The V gene is TRBV5-1, the J gene TRBJ1-6; 8 bases line up with TRBD1. V shed 0 bases, J shed 10 bases, and the junction held 9 bases outside the gene matches. The CDR3 runs to 16 residues. Germline V gene data show CDR1 as SGHRS and CDR2 as YFSETQ. CDR3 nucleotides: TGCGCCAGCAGCTTGGGGTCCCAGGGGGCAGGGTCACCCCTCCACTTT. Translated: CASSLGSQGAGSPLHF. Together with reference TRBV5-1 and TRBJ1-6, the CDR3 gives the full variable domain: KAGVTQTPRYLIKTRGQQVTLSCSPISGHRSVSWYQQTPGQGLQFLFEYFSETQRNKGNFPGRFSGRQFSNSRSEMNVSTLELGDSALYLCASSLGSQGAGSPLHFGNGTRLTVT.

The rearrangement links TRBV5-1 to TRBJ2-3; TRBD2 matches at 9 bases. The CDR3 is 15 residues long. Germline loops: CDR1 SGHRS, CDR2 YFSETQ. V shed 8 bases and J 4 bases; nucleotides not matched to a gene: 11. CDR3 nucleotide sequence: TGCGCCAGTTCGTTAGCGGGAGTAAGCCCAGATACGCAGTATTTT. Protein sequence: CASSLAGVSPDTQYF.

V gene TRBV30 combines with J gene TRBJ1-2; D uncertain. The CDR3 contains 17 residues. CDR1 is GTSNPN and CDR2 is SVGIG in the germline V gene (reference sequence). V was cut by 2 bases and J by 7 bases, with 26 bases left in between. CDR3 in amino acids: CAWSPPGPNWGGGGYTF. Written as DNA, the CDR3 is TGTGCCTGGAGTCCCCCCGGGCCAAATTGGGGTGGTGGTGGCTACACCTTC. Drawing the rest from reference TRBV30 and TRBJ1-2, the complete variable domain is SQTIHQWPATLVQPVGSPLSLECTVEGTSNPNLYWYRQAAGRGLQLLFYSVGIGQISSEVPQNLSASRPQDRQFILSSKKLLLSDSGFYLCAWSPPGPNWGGGGYTFGSGTRLTVV.

The V call is TRBV2, the J call TRBJ2-7, with 10 nucleotides matching TRBD2. Germline-derived CDR1 and CDR2 are SNHLY and FYNNEI. The trim removed 0 bases at V and 0 bases at J, leaving 14 bases unmatched. CDR3 length: 20 residues. CDR3 DNA sequence: TGTGCCAGCAGTGAAGCGATAGGGGGACTAGCGAGTCAGAGCTCCTACGAGCAGTACTTC. Its protein is CASSEAIGGLASQSSYEQYF. The full variable domain, in which reference TRBV2 and TRBJ2-7 provide the parts outside the CDR3, is EPEVTQTPSHQVTQMGQEVILRCVPISNHLYFYWYRQILGQKVEFLVSFYNNEISEKSEIFDDQFSVERPDGSNFTLKIRSTKLEDSAMYFCASSEAIGGLASQSSYEQYFGPGTRLTVT.

This chain connects TRBV6-1 to TRBJ1-1; the D gene is possibly TRBD1 (6 bases). The CDR3 totals 17 residues. V lost 2 bases, J lost 3 bases, and 19 bases lay in between. CDR1 MNHNS and CDR2 SASEGT come from the germline V gene. The DNA for the CDR3 is TGTGCCAGCAGTGAAAGGCGGACCGGGACATCTGACACTGAAGCTTTCTTT. Amino acid sequence: CASSERRTGTSDTEAFF.

On this clone: The identical CDR3 is also encoded by other nucleotide sequences in the sample. The chain is built from TRBV9 and TRBJ1-1, with no clear D. The CDR3 has 14 residues. The germline gives CDR1 SGDLS, CDR2 YYNGEE. With 0 bases removed from V and 2 bases from J, the gap between germline ends came to 8 bases. The CDR3 is CASSVGGENTEAFF. In nucleotides, the CDR3 is TGTGCCAGCAGCGTAGGTGGGGAAAACACTGAAGCTTTCTTT.

The chain employs TRBV27 and TRBJ2-1; 14 nucleotides align to TRBD2. The CDR3 consists of 17 residues. CDR1 and CDR2 from the germline V gene are MNHEY and SMNVEV (reference sequence). Unmatched junction bases numbered 8, after V lost 2 bases and J lost 8 bases. The DNA of the CDR3 is TGTGCCAGCAGTTTACCCGGGACTAGCGGGAGTCTCGATGAGCAGTTCTTC. It specifies CASSLPGTSGSLDEQFF.

The chain uses TRBV6-2 or TRBV6-3 and TRBJ1-1, with D tentatively TRBD1 (5 bases). Trimming removed 6 bases from V and 3 bases from J, with 14 bases in between. This CDR3 is 14 amino acids long. In germline, CDR1 is MNHEY, CDR2 SVGEGT. The CDR3 sequence is CASSLTWGYTEAFF. Written as DNA, the CDR3 is TGTGCCAGCAGCTTGACGTGGGGGTACACTGAAGCTTTCTTT.

This sequence joins TRBV27 and TRBJ2-5; D might be TRBD1 (6 bases). Trimming left V 6 bases short and J 6 bases short, with 23 bases between. Germline CDR1 MNHEY, CDR2 SMNVEV (reference sequence). This CDR3 is 16 amino acids long. The CDR3 spells CASRSRLGQGQKTQYF. The CDR3, as DNA: TGTGCCAGCAGATCCCGACTGGGCCAGGGGCAGAAGACCCAGTACTTC.

V and J are TRBV6-5 and TRBJ1-5, with a weak D call TRBD1 (6 bases). CDR3 size: 12 residues. V was pared by 10 bases and J by 11 bases, with 18 bases between. In germline, CDR1 is MNHEY, CDR2 SVGAGI. CDR3 sequence (DNA): TGTGCCATCTCCCCGGGGGCTCGGTCCCAGCATTTT. It codes for CAISPGARSQHF.

The rearrangement links TRBV28 to TRBJ2-3; tentative D call: TRBD2 (5 bases). V was clipped by 7 bases and J by 6 bases, with 17 bases between them. The germline CDR1 and CDR2 sequences are MDHEN and SYDVKM. The CDR3 totals 14 residues. In DNA, the CDR3 is TGTGCCAGCACCTTGTCCCCGGGAACGGATACGCAGTATTTT. Translation: CASTLSPGTDTQYF.

The chain couples TRBV9 to TRBJ2-3; 8 bases align to TRBD2. This CDR3 has 14 amino acids. The germline gives CDR1 SGDLS, CDR2 YYNGEE. With V trimmed by 3 bases and J by 0 bases, 0 bases remained unmatched. The CDR3 DNA follows: TGTGCCAGCAGCGGCGGGGGGAGCACAGATACGCAGTATTTT. It yields the protein CASSGGGSTDTQYF.

The J gene is TRBJ2-1, the V gene TRBV10-3; 8 positions match TRBD2. This CDR3 is built from 16 residues. Germline V gives CDR1 ENHRY, CDR2 SYGVKD. J lost 3 bases, V lost 3 bases, and 7 bases had no gene match. The CDR3 spells CAISDRGGRVYNEQFF. The CDR3 bases are TGTGCCATCAGTGATCGCGGGGGGCGGGTCTACAATGAGCAGTTCTTC.

The chain combines TRBV7-9 with TRBJ1-4; TRBD1 matches 8 bases. CDR3 length: 18 amino acids. Germline assignment: CDR1 SEHNR and CDR2 FQNEAQ (reference sequence). V trimming: 3 bases; J trimming: 0 bases; junction bases outside the gene matches: 9. The CDR3 DNA sequence: TGTGCCAGCAGCTTTATTCCCGGACAGGGAGCAACTAATGAAAAACTGTTTTTT. Amino acid sequence: CASSFIPGQGATNEKLFF.

This chain links TRBV10-2 with TRBJ1-1; possible D gene TRBD1, 6 bases. V was shortened by 4 bases and J by 6 bases, with 9 bases between the two germline ends. The CDR3 spans 12 residues. Per the germline V gene, CDR1 is WSHSY and CDR2 is SAAADI. Here the CDR3 reads CASSAQGPEAFF. CDR3 nucleotide sequence: TGCGCCAGCAGTGCACAGGGTCCTGAAGCTTTCTTT.

The rearrangement uses TRBV25-1 and TRBJ2-7; D remains unclear. The CDR3 runs to 10 residues. V lost 6 bases, J lost 4 bases, and 4 bases lay in between. In germline, CDR1 is MGHDK, CDR2 SYGVNS. CDR3 sequence: CASSLYEQYF. CDR3 nucleotides: TGTGCCAGCAGCCTTTACGAGCAGTACTTC.

The chain joins TRBV5-1 to TRBJ1-1, with a tentative D call TRBD1 (5 bases). Germline CDR1 and CDR2: SGHRS and YFSETQ. V gave up 5 bases and J gave up 2 bases, with 13 bases separating them. The CDR3 has 14 amino acids. The DNA of the CDR3 is TGCGCCAGCAGTAATCAGACAGTTAACACTGAAGCTTTCTTT. Encoded protein: CASSNQTVNTEAFF.

The chain carries TRBV19 and TRBJ1-3; no clear D gene. The germline V gene has CDR1 LNHDA and CDR2 SQIVND (reference sequence). V was trimmed by 3 bases and J by 4 bases, leaving 10 bases between them. The CDR3 has 14 amino acids. The CDR3, as DNA: TGTGCCAGTAGTATGCCCTACCGCGGAAACACCATATATTTT. This translates into CASSMPYRGNTIYF.

A note on this clone: The sample carries other DNA sequences with the same CDR3. The chain joins TRBV30 to TRBJ1-2, with D possibly being TRBD1 (5 bases). Germline lookup yields CDR1 GTSNPN and CDR2 SVGIG (reference sequence). V was shortened by 2 bases and J by 2 bases, with 9 bases between the two germline ends. The CDR3 loop spans 13 amino acids. As DNA, the CDR3 is TGTGCCTGGAGTCCCACAGGAAACTATGGCTACACCTTC. Amino acid sequence: CAWSPTGNYGYTF.

The chain recombines TRBV7-3 with TRBJ2-1; D might be TRBD2 (5 bases). Deletions cut 4 bases from V and 3 bases from J, with 10 bases between. The germline V gene has CDR1 SGHTA and CDR2 FQGTGA. The CDR3 is 14 amino acids. CDR3 in amino acids: CASSWGDSYNEQFF. The DNA for the CDR3 is TGTGCCAGCAGCTGGGGAGATAGCTACAATGAGCAGTTCTTC.